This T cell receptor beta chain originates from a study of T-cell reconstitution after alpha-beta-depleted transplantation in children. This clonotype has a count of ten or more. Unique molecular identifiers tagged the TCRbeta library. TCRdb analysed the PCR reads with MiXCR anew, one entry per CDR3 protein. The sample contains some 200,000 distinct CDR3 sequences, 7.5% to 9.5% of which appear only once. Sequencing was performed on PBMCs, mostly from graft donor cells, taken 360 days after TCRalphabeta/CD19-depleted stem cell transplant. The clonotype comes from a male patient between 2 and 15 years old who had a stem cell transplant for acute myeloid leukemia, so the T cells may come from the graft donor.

CDR3 protein: CSVEDYNEQFF. The CDR3 DNA reads TGCAGCGTTGAGGACTACAATGAGCAGTTCTTC. The V call is TRBV29-1, the J call TRBJ2-1; D remains unclear. The CDR3 totals 11 residues. Germline V gives CDR1 SQVTM, CDR2 ANQGSEA. V was trimmed by 3 bases and J by 3 bases, leaving 3 bases between them.